Listed below are T cell receptor beta chains from one sample, sequenced in a study of human T cells and chemical hapten exposure. MiXCR, applied by TCRdb to the RACE reads, yields one record per CDR3 protein. The data show about 80,000 distinct CDR3 sequences, with roughly 15% seen just once and about 4.9% held by the top ten. Sequences were derived from whole blood, sampled in connection with sensitization to the hapten diphenylcyclopropenone (DPC). All receptors come from a woman in her fifties or sixties with alopecia areata. Some clones in this sample may be carry-over from other donors' samples. The CDR3 runs from the conserved cysteine through the conserved F or W. Each record gives: V gene, J gene, clone size, D gene, CDR3 protein, CDR3 DNA. The D gene is left open where the match is weak. Some rows mark clone size as missing; the rest say once, few, many or name a class of expanded clone.

>TRBV7-8|TRBJ2-7|many|TRBD2
CASSWRRIAGVDEQYF
TGTGCCAGCAGCTGGAGGCGTATAGCGGGAGTGGACGAGCAGTACTTC
>TRBV18|TRBJ2-1|few|-
CASSLHNEQFF
TGTGCCAGCTCACTACACAATGAGCAGTTCTTC
>TRBV11-2|TRBJ2-1|many|-
CASSLVSSYNEQFF
TGTGCCAGCAGCTTAGTGAGCTCCTACAATGAGCAGTTCTTC
>TRBV10-3|TRBJ2-2|-|TRBD2
CAISSGLANTGELFF
TGTGCCATCAGTTCGGGACTAGCGAACACCGGGGAGCTGTTTTTT
>TRBV5-6|TRBJ2-3|-|TRBD2
CASSDPSGSPSTDTQYF
TGTGCCAGCAGTGATCCTAGCGGGAGTCCCAGCACAGATACGCAGTATTTT
>TRBV20-1|TRBJ1-1|-|-
CSAREGALNTEAFF
TGCAGTGCTAGAGAGGGGGCATTGAACACTGAAGCTTTCTTT
>TRBV7-9|TRBJ2-5|-|-
CASSLRGAGSQETQYF
TGTGCCAGCAGCTTACGCGGTGCGGGTTCCCAAGAGACCCAGTACTTC
>TRBV6-5|TRBJ2-2|-|-
CASSFRSGELFF
TGTGCCAGCAGTTTCAGGTCCGGGGAGCTGTTTTTT
>TRBV30|TRBJ1-1|many|-
CAWSVLYSDRAEAFF
TGTGCCTGGAGTGTACTTTATTCGGACAGAGCAGAAGCTTTCTTT
>TRBV3-1|TRBJ2-1|-|-
CASRRVLATEQFF
TGTGCCAGCAGGCGGGTACTAGCTACTGAGCAGTTCTTC
>TRBV28|TRBJ2-3|few|TRBD1
CASSTPGQGTDTQYF
TGTGCCAGCAGTACACCGGGACAGGGAACAGATACGCAGTATTTT
>TRBV4-3|TRBJ2-1|few|TRBD2
CASSQASTSGRANRNEQFF
TGCGCCAGCAGCCAAGCGTCGACTAGCGGGAGAGCTAATAGGAATGAGCAGTTCTTC
>TRBV10-3|TRBJ1-1|few|TRBD1
CAIRMAGQGTEAFF
TGTGCCATCAGAATGGCCGGACAGGGCACTGAAGCTTTCTTT
>TRBV12-5|TRBJ1-6|few|-
CASGTSHSPLHF
TGTGCTAGTGGTACCTCTCATTCACCCCTCCACTTT
>TRBV12-3/TRBV12-4|TRBJ1-3|few|-
CASSSMGHGNTIYF
TGTGCCAGCAGTTCTATGGGACATGGAAACACCATATATTTT
>TRBV5-8|TRBJ2-1|-|-
CASSLHGAGNEQFF
TGTGCCAGCAGCTTGCACGGGGCCGGCAATGAGCAGTTCTTC
>TRBV18|TRBJ1-3|few|-
CASSGQDSGNTIYF
TGTGCCAGCTCAGGCCAAGACTCTGGAAACACCATATATTTT
>TRBV20-1|TRBJ2-5|many|TRBD2
CSAIAGVETQYF
TGCAGTGCCATAGCGGGAGTCGAGACCCAGTACTTC
>TRBV10-3|TRBJ2-1|few|TRBD2
CAISGRAGGVSYNEQFF
TGTGCCATCAGTGGGAGAGCGGGAGGCGTATCCTACAATGAGCAGTTCTTC
>TRBV7-2|TRBJ2-7|-|-
CASSPRTGSSYEQYF
TGTGCCAGCAGCCCACGGACTGGCAGCTCCTACGAGCAGTACTTC
>TRBV6-2/TRBV6-3|TRBJ2-1|few|TRBD1
CASRGTVGSYNEQFF
TGTGCCAGCAGGGGGACAGTTGGATCCTACAATGAGCAGTTCTTC
>TRBV7-9|TRBJ2-5|few|-
CASSLAQQETQYF
TGTGCCAGCAGCTTAGCTCAGCAAGAGACCCAGTACTTC
>TRBV7-2|TRBJ2-3|few|-
CASSSAGRTDTQYF
TGTGCCAGCAGCTCCGCCGGGCGCACAGATACGCAGTATTTT
>TRBV5-1|TRBJ1-2|-|-
CASTLGVAGGGYTF
TGCGCCAGCACTCTGGGGGTGGCCGGCGGAGGCTACACCTTC
>TRBV12-3/TRBV12-4|TRBJ2-7|few|TRBD1
CASANLDRGSYEQYF
TGTGCCAGTGCTAATCTGGACAGGGGTTCCTACGAGCAGTACTTC
>TRBV12-3/TRBV12-4|TRBJ1-1|-|-
CASSLERRGTEAFF
TGTGCCAGCAGTTTAGAACGGAGGGGCACTGAAGCTTTCTTT
>TRBV10-2|TRBJ1-2|few|-
CASNRRDTDGYTF
TGCGCCAGCAACCGAAGGGACACCGATGGCTACACCTTC
>TRBV20-1|TRBJ1-2|few|TRBD1
CSASRTGRGGYTF
TGCAGTGCTAGCCGGACAGGCCGGGGAGGCTACACCTTC
>TRBV7-7|TRBJ2-5|few|-
CASSRGPQTQETQYF
TGTGCCAGCAGCCGGGGGCCCCAAACCCAAGAGACCCAGTACTTC
>TRBV18|TRBJ2-3|-|TRBD1
CASSKQGFDTQYF
TGTGCCAGCTCGAAACAGGGGTTCGATACGCAGTATTTT
>TRBV10-3|TRBJ1-2|-|-
CAISESGSYGYTF
TGTGCCATCAGTGAGTCGGGATCCTATGGCTACACCTTC
>TRBV3-1|TRBJ2-3|-|-
CASSQDISTDTQYF
TGTGCCAGCAGCCAAGATATCAGCACAGATACGCAGTATTTT
>TRBV18|TRBJ2-2|few|TRBD2
CASSPGLATIGELFF
TGTGCCAGCTCACCGGGACTAGCCACCATCGGGGAGCTGTTTTTT
>TRBV4-1|TRBJ1-4|few|-
CASSLREKLFF
TGCGCCAGCAGTCTAAGGGAAAAACTGTTTTTT
>TRBV25-1|TRBJ1-5|-|-
CASSESGGSNQPQHF
TGTGCCAGCAGTGAATCCGGGGGTAGCAATCAGCCCCAGCATTTT
>TRBV29-1|TRBJ1-1|-|TRBD1
CSVRPGQGAAEAFF
TGCAGCGTGCGTCCGGGACAGGGGGCTGCTGAAGCTTTCTTT
>TRBV21-1|TRBJ1-2|few|-
CASSKSVYGYTF
TGTGCCAGCAGCAAATCTGTTTATGGCTACACCTTC
>TRBV6-6|TRBJ2-2|few|-
CASNSLPGELFF
TGTGCCAGCAACTCCCTCCCCGGGGAGCTGTTTTTT
>TRBV29-1|TRBJ2-5|-|-
CSVVFGARTQYF
TGCAGCGTTGTATTCGGGGCCCGGACCCAGTACTTC
>TRBV2|TRBJ1-1|medium-sized|-
CASSEYGAEAFF
TGTGCCAGCAGTGAGTACGGGGCTGAAGCTTTCTTT
>TRBV29-1|TRBJ1-3|-|-
CSVTAGNTIYF
TGCAGCGTGACAGCTGGAAACACCATATATTTT
>TRBV29-1|TRBJ1-2|few|-
CSVGITGSDTGYTF
TGCAGCGTTGGAATAACAGGGTCGGATACTGGCTACACCTTC
>TRBV6-5|TRBJ2-7|-|TRBD2
CASSRTASGRFYEQYF
TGTGCCAGCAGTCGAACGGCTAGCGGGAGGTTCTACGAGCAGTACTTC
>TRBV28|TRBJ2-7|few|-
CASSFKGFPRRSYEQYF
TGTGCCAGCAGTTTTAAGGGGTTCCCCCGCCGCTCCTACGAGCAGTACTTC
>TRBV18|TRBJ2-3|-|-
CASSPRNHNTDTQYF
TGTGCCAGCTCACCACGGAACCACAACACAGATACGCAGTATTTT
>TRBV11-2|TRBJ1-1|few|TRBD1
CASSGGVRDRGPTEAFF
TGTGCCAGCAGCGGGGGCGTGCGGGACAGGGGCCCAACTGAAGCTTTCTTT